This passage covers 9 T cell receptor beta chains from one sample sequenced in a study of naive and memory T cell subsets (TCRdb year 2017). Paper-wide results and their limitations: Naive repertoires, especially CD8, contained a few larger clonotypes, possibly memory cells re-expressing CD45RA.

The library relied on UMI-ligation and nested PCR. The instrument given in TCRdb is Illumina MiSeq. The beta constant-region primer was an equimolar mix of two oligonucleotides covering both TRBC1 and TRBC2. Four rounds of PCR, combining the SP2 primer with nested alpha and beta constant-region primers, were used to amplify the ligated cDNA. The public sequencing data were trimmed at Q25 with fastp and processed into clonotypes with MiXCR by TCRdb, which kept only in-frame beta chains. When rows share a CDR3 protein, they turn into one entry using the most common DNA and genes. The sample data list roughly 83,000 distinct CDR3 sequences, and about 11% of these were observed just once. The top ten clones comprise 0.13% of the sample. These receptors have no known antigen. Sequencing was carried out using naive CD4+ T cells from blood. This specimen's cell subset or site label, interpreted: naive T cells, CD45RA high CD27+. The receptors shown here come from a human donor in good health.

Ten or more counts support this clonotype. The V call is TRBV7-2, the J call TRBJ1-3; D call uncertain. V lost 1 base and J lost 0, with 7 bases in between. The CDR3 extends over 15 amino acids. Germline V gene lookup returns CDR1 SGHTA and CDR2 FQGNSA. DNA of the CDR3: TGTGCCAGCAGCTTAGGCAGTCGCTCTGGAAACACCATATATTTT. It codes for CASSLGSRSGNTIYF.

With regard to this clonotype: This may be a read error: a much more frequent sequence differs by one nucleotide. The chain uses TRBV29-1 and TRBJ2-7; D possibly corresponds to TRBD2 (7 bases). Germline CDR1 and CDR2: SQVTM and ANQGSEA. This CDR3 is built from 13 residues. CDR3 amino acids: CGVERGGAGEQYF. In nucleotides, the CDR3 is TGCGGCGTTGAGAGAGGGGGGGCCGGGGAGCAGTACTTC.

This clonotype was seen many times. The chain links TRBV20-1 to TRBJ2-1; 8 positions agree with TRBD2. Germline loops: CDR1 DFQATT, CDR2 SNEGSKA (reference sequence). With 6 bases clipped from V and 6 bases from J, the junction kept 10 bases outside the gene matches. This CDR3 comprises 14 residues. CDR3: CSAQRGTRSNEQFF. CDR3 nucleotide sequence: TGCAGTGCCCAGAGAGGGACTAGGTCCAATGAGCAGTTCTTC.

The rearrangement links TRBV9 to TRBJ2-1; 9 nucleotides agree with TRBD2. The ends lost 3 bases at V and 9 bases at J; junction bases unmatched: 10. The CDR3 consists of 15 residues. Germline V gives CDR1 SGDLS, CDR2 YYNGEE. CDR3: CASSARTSEGTEQFF. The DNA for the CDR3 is TGTGCCAGCAGCGCCCGGACTAGCGAGGGAACTGAGCAGTTCTTC.

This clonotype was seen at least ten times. The CDR3 DNA sequence: TGTGCCTGGAGTCAACTATTTGGCTACACCTTC. The encoded protein is CAWSQLFGYTF. J is TRBJ1-2 and V is TRBV30; no clear D. V lost 2 bases, J lost 7 bases, and 8 bases lay in between. Germline CDR1 GTSNPN, CDR2 SVGIG (reference sequence). CDR3 length equals 11 residues.

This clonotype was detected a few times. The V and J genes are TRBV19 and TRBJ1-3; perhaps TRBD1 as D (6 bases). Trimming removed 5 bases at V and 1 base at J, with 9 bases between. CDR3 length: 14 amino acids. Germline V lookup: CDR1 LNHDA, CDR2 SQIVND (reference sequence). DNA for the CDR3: TGTGCCAGTAGTTTTACAGGGTCTGGAAACACCATATATTTT. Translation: CASSFTGSGNTIYF.

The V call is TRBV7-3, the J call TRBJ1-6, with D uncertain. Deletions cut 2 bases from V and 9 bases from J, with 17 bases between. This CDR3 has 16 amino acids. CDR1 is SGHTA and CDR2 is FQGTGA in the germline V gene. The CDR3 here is CASSLVSVVRGSPLHF. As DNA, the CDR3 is TGTGCCAGCAGCTTAGTGTCGGTAGTTCGGGGTTCACCCCTCCACTTT. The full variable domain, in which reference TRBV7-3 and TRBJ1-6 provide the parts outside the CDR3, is GAGVSQTPSNKVTEKGKYVELRCDPISGHTALYWYRQSLGQGPEFLIYFQGTGAADDSGLPNDRFFAVRPEGSVSTLKIQRTERGDSAVYLCASSLVSVVRGSPLHFGNGTRLTVT.

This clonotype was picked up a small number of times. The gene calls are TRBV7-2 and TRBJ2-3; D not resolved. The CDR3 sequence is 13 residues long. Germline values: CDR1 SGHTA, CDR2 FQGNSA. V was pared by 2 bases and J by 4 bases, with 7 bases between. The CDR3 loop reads CASSLLPADTQYF. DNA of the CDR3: TGTGCCAGCAGCTTACTTCCCGCAGATACGCAGTATTTT.

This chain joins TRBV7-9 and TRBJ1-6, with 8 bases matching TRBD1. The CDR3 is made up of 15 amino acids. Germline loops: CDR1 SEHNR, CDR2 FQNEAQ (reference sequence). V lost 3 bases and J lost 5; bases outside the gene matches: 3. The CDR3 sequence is CASSFGTGDNSPLHF. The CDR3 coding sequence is TGTGCCAGCAGCTTCGGGACAGGCGATAATTCACCCCTCCACTTT. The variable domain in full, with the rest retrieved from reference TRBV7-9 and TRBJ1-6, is DTGVSQNPRHKITKRGQNVTFRCDPISEHNRLYWYRQTLGQGPEFLTYFQNEAQLEKSRLLSDRFSAERPKGSFSTLEIQRTEQGDSAMYLCASSFGTGDNSPLHFGNGTRLTVT.